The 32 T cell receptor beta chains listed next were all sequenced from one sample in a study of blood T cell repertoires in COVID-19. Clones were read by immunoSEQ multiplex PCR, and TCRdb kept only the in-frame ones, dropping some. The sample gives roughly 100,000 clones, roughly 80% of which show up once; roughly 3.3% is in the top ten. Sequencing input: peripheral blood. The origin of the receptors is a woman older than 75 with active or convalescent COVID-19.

DNA for the CDR3: TGTGCCAGCAGCTACAAGTTCAATGAGCAGTTCTTC. Translation: CASSYKFNEQFF. This chain uses TRBV7-9 with TRBJ2-1; D gene uncertain. V lost 4 bases to trimming and J lost 6 bases, with 7 bases between them. Germline V gene lookup returns CDR1 SEHNR and CDR2 FQNEAQ (reference sequence). The CDR3 is 12 residues long.

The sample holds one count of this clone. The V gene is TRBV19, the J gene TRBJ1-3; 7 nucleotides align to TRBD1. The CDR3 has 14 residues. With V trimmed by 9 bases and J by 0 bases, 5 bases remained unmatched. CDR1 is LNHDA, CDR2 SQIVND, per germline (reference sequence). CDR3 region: CASGTGASGNTIYF. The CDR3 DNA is TGTGCCAGCGGCACAGGGGCCTCTGGAAACACCATATATTTT.

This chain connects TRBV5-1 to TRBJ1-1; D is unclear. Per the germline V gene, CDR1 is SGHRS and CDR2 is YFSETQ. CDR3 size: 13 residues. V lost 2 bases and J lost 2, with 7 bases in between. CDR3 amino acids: CASSFGGNTEAFF. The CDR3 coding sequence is TGCGCCAGCAGCTTTGGAGGAAACACTGAAGCTTTCTTT.

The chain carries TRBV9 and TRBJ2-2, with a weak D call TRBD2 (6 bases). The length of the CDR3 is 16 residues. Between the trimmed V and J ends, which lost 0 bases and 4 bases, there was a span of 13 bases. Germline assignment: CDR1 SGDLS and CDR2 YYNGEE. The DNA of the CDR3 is TGTGCCAGCAGCGTAGATGCAGGGAGGATCACCGGGGAGCTGTTTTTT. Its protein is CASSVDAGRITGELFF.

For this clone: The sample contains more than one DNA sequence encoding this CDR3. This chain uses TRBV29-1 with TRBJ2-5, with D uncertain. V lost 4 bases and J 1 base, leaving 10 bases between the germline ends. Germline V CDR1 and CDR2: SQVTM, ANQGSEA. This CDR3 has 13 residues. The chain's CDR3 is CSVASGSQETQYF. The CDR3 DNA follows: TGCAGCGTTGCGTCGGGTAGCCAAGAGACCCAGTACTTC.

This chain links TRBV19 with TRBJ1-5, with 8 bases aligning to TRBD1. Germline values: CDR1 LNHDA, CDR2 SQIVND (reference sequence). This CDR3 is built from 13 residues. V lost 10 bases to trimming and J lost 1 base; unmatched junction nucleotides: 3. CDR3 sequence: CATRDRSNQPQHF. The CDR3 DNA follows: TGTGCCACCCGGGACAGGAGCAATCAGCCCCAGCATTTT.

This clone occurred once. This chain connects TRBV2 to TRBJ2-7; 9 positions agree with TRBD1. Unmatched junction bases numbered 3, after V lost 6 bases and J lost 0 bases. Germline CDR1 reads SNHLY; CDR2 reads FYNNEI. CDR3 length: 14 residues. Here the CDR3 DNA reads TGTGCCAGCAGGGACAGGGGAGGCTCCTACGAGCAGTACTTC. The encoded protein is CASRDRGGSYEQYF.

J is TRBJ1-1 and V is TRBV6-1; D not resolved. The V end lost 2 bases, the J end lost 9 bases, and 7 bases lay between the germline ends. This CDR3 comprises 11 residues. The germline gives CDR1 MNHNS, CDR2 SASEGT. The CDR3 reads CASSENRKAFF. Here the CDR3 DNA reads TGTGCCAGCAGTGAAAATAGAAAAGCTTTCTTT.

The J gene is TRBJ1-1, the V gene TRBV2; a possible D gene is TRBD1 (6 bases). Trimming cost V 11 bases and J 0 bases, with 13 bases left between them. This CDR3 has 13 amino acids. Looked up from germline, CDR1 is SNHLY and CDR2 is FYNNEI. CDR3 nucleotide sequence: TGTGCCGTTCACAGGGATGTGAACACTGAAGCTTTCTTT. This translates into CAVHRDVNTEAFF.

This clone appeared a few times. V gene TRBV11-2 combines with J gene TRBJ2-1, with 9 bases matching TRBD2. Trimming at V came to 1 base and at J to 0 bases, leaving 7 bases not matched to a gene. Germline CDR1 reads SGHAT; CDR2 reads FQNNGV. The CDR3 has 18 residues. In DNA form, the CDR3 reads TGTGCCAGCAGCTTAGGCGCGGGGGGGCCAAGCTCCTACAATGAGCAGTTCTTC. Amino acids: CASSLGAGGPSSYNEQFF.

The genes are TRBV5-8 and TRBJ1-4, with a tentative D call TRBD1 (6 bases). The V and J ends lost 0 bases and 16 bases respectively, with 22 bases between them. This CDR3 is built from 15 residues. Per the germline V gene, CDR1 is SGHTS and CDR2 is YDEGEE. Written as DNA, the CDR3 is TGTGCCAGCAGCTTGGCAGCGTTCACTCTCGGACAGTCGTTTTTT. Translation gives CASSLAAFTLGQSFF.

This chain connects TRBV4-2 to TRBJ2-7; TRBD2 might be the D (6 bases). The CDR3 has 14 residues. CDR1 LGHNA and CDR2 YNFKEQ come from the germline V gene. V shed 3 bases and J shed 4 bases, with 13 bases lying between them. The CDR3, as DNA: TGTGCCAGCAGCCAGGGCGGGGCGGGATACGAGCAGTACTTC. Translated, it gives CASSQGGAGYEQYF.

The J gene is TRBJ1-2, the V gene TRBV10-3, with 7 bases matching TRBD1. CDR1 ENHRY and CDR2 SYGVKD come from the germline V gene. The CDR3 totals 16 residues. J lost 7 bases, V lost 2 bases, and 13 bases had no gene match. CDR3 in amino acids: CAISEGQALEYSGYTF. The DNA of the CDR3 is TGTGCCATCAGTGAGGGACAGGCCCTGGAATATTCTGGCTACACCTTC.

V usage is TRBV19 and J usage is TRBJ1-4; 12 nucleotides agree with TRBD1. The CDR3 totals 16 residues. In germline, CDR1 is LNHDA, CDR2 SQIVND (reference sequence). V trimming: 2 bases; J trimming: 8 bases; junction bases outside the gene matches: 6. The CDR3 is CASSITGQGAGEKLFF. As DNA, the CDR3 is TGTGCCAGTAGTATAACGGGACAGGGGGCAGGCGAAAAACTGTTTTTT.

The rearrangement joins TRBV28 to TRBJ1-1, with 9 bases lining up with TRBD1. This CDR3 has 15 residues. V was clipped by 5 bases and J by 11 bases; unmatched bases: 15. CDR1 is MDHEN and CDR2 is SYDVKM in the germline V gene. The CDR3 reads CASSLTGTGSFSAFF. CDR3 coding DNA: TGTGCCAGCAGTCTAACCGGGACAGGGTCTTTTAGCGCTTTCTTT.

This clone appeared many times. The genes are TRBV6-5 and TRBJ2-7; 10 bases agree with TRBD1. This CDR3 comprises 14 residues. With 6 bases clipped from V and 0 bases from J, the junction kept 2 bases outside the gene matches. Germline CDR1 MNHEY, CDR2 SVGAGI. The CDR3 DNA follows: TGTGCCAGCAGCAGGACAGGGGGCTCCTACGAGCAGTACTTC. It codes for CASSRTGGSYEQYF.

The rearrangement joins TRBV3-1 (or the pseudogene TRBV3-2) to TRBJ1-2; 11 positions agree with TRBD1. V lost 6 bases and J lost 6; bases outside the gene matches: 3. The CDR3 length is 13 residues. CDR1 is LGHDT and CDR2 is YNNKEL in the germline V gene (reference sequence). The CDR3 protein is CASSLDRGHGYTF. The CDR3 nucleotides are TGTGCCAGCAGTCTGGACAGGGGGCATGGCTACACCTTC.

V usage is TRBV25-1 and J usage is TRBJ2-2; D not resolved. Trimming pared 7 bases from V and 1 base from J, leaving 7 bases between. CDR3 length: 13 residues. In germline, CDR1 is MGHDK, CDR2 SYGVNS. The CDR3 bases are TGTGCCAGCACCGCGGTGAACACCGGGGAGCTGTTTTTT. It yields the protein CASTAVNTGELFF. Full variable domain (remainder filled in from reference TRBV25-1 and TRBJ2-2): EADIYQTPRYLVIGTGKKITLECSQTMGHDKMYWYQQDPGMELHLIHYSYGVNSTEKGDLSSESTVSRIRTEHFPLTLESARPSHTSQYLCASTAVNTGELFFGEGSRLTVL.

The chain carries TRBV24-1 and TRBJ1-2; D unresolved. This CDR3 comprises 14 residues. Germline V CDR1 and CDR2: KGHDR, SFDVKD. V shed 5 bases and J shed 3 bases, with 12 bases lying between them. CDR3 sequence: CATSAGRRDYGYTF. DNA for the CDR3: TGTGCCACCAGTGCGGGTAGGCGAGACTATGGCTACACCTTC.

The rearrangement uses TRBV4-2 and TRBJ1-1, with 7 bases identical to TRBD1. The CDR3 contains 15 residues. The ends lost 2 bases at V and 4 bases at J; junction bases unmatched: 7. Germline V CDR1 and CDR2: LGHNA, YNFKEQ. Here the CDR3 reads CASSQPQGDGTEAFF. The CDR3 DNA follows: TGTGCCAGCAGCCAACCCCAGGGGGATGGCACTGAAGCTTTCTTT.

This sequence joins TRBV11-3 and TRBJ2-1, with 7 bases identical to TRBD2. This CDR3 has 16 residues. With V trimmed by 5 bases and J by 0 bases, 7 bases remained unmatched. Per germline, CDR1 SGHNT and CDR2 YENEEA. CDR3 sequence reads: CASSRGGGSSYNEQFF. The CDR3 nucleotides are TGTGCCAGCAGCCGGGGAGGCGGGAGCTCCTACAATGAGCAGTTCTTC.

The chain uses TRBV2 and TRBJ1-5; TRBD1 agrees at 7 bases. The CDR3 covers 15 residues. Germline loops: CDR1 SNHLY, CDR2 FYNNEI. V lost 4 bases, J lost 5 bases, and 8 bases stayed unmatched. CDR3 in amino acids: CASSGGGGIYQPQHF. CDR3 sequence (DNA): TGTGCCAGCAGTGGAGGAGGGGGCATCTATCAGCCCCAGCATTTT.

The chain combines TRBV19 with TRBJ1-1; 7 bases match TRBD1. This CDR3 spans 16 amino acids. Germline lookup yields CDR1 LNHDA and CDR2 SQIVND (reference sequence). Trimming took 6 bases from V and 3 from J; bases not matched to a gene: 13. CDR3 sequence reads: CASSLRQGRMYTEAFF. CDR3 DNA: TGTGCCAGTAGCTTACGACAGGGTCGTATGTACACTGAAGCTTTCTTT.

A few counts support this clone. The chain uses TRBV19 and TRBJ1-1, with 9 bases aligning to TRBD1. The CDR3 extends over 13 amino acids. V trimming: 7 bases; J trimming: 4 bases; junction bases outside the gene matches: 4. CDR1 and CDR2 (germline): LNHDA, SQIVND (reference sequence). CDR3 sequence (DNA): TGTGCCAGTATGGACAGGGGTGGCACTGAAGCTTTCTTT. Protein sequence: CASMDRGGTEAFF.

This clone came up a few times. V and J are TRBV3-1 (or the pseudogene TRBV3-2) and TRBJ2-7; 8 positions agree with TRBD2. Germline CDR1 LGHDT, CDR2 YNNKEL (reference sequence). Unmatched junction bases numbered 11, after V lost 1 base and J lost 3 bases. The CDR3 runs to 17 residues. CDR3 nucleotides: TGTGCCAGCAGCCAAGGGGGTCGAGCGGGAGAGGTCTACGAGCAGTACTTC. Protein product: CASSQGGRAGEVYEQYF.

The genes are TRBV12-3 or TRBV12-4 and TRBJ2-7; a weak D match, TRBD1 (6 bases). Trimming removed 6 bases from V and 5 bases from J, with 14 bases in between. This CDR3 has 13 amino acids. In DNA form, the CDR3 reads TGTGCCAGCAGACCTACAGGGTCCCACGAGCAGTACTTC. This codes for CASRPTGSHEQYF.

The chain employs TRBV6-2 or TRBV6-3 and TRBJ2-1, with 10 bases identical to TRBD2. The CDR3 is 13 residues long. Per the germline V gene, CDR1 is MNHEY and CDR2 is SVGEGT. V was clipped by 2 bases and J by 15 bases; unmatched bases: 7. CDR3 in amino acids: CASSYTEGLARFF. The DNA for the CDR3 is TGTGCCAGCAGTTACACGGAGGGACTAGCGAGGTTCTTC.

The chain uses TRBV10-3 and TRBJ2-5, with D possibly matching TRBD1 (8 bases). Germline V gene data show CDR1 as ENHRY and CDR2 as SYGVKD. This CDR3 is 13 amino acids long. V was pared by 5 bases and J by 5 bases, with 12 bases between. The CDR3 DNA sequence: TGTGCCATCAGTCCACAGGGGGGGGAGACCCAGTACTTC. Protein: CAISPQGGETQYF.

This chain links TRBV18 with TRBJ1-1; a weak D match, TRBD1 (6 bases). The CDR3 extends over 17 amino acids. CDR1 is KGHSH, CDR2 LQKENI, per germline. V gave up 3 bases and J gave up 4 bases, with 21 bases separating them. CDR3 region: CASSPLGGGRGSTEAFF. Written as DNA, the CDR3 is TGTGCCAGCTCACCTTTAGGGGGGGGGCGCGGCAGCACTGAAGCTTTCTTT.

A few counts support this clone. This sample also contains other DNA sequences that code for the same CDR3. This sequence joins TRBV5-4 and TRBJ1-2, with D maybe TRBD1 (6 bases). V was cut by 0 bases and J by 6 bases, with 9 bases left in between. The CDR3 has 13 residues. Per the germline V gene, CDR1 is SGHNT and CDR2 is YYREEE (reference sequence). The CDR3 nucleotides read TGTGCCAGCAGCTTGGCAGGGGCACATGGCTACACCTTC. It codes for CASSLAGAHGYTF.

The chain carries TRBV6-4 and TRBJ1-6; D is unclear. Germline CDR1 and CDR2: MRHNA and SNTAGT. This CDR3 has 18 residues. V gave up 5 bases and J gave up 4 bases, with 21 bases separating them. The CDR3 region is CASSSWYPSNGYNSPLHF. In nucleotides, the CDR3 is TGTGCCAGCAGTAGCTGGTACCCCTCGAACGGGTATAATTCACCCCTCCACTTT.

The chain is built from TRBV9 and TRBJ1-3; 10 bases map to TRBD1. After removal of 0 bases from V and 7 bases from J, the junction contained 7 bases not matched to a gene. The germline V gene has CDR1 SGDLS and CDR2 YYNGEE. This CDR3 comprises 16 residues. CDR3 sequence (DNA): TGTGCCAGCAGCGTAGACACCGGGACAGGGGACAACACCATATATTTT. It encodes CASSVDTGTGDNTIYF.